Listed here are 9 T cell receptor beta chains from one sample, sequenced in a study of T cell repertoires in cytomegalovirus infection. Their antigen targets remain unknown. TCRdb processed the reads anew with MiXCR; each CDR3 protein has one entry. The sample yields about 920,000 distinct CDR3 sequences, 31% seen once. Here the sequenced sample was cultured CD8+ T cells from PBMCs, taken from culture after CMV antigen stimulation. These receptors were taken from a human donor in good health (CMV status not recorded). Some clones in this sample may be carry-over from other donors' samples.

This clonotype turned up a few times. The chain uses TRBV19 and TRBJ1-5; D is possibly TRBD1 (5 bases). The CDR3 consists of 15 residues. The germline V gene has CDR1 LNHDA and CDR2 SQIVND (reference sequence). V was cut by 3 bases and J by 3 bases, with 12 bases left in between. CDR3 bases: TGTGCCAGTAGTATTAGGGACGGATACAATCAGCCCCAGCATTTT. Its protein product is CASSIRDGYNQPQHF.

V and J are TRBV7-8 and TRBJ2-1; 13 positions match TRBD2. V trimming: 5 bases; J trimming: 0 bases; junction bases outside the gene matches: 10. The germline V gene has CDR1 SGHVS and CDR2 FQNEAQ. The CDR3 is 19 amino acids. The CDR3, as DNA: TGTGCCAGCAGCCAGACTAGCGGGGGGACCCCCACCTCCTACAATGAGCAGTTCTTC. It is translated as CASSQTSGGTPTSYNEQFF.

V and J are TRBV7-9 and TRBJ1-1; possible D gene TRBD1, 6 bases. Between the trimmed V and J ends, which lost 5 bases and 5 bases, there was a span of 27 bases. The CDR3 runs 18 residues. The germline CDR1 and CDR2 sequences are SEHNR and FQNEAQ (reference sequence). DNA of the CDR3: TGTGCCAGCAGCCCACGGAGGTTTCCAGGGGTCGGGGGGACTGAAGCTTTCTTT. Translated, it gives CASSPRRFPGVGGTEAFF.

The chain couples TRBV14 to TRBJ1-3, with unresolved D. The CDR3 runs to 16 residues. V shed 5 bases and J shed 3 bases, with 17 bases lying between them. Germline assignment: CDR1 SGHDN and CDR2 FVKESK. CDR3 residues: CASSGFGSRYGNTIYF. DNA of the CDR3: TGTGCCAGCAGCGGTTTCGGGTCCCGCTATGGAAACACCATATATTTT.

The chain combines TRBV7-8 with TRBJ1-4, with unresolved D. This CDR3 comprises 13 residues. Germline V gene lookup returns CDR1 SGHVS and CDR2 FQNEAQ. The germline V and J ends were trimmed by 7 bases and 7 bases, with 13 bases remaining between them. The DNA for the CDR3 is TGTGCCAGCAACTCCGCCCTCAGTGAAAAACTGTTTTTT. The encoded protein is CASNSALSEKLFF. Based on the CDR3 plus reference TRBV7-8 and TRBJ1-4, the full variable domain is GAGVSQSPRYKVAKRGQDVALRCDPISGHVSLFWYQQALGQGPEFLTYFQNEAQLDKSGLPSDRFFAERPEGSVSTLKIQRTQQEDSAVYLCASNSALSEKLFFGSGTQLSVL.

The V gene is TRBV4-1, the J gene TRBJ2-3; 13 bases align to TRBD2. This CDR3 has 17 amino acids. Trimming at V came to 3 bases and at J to 5 bases, leaving 8 bases not matched to a gene. Looked up from germline, CDR1 is MGHRA and CDR2 is YSYEKL. The CDR3 region is CASSQGGLAGSRDTQYF. In DNA, the CDR3 is TGCGCCAGCAGCCAGGGGGGACTAGCGGGGAGTCGAGATACGCAGTATTTT.

This clonotype was counted only a few times. The chain employs TRBV5-1 and TRBJ1-1; no definite D call. This CDR3 comprises 12 residues. V lost 1 base and J 8 bases, leaving 9 bases between the germline ends. CDR1 is SGHRS, CDR2 YFSETQ, per germline. The CDR3 loop reads CASSLTGLEAFF. As DNA, the CDR3 is TGCGCCAGCAGCTTGACGGGCTTGGAAGCTTTCTTT.

V usage is TRBV12-5 and J usage is TRBJ2-7; 7 nucleotides agree with TRBD2. The germline V gene encodes CDR1 LGHNT and CDR2 FRNRAP. Trimming took 7 bases from V and 0 from J; bases not matched to a gene: 12. This CDR3 comprises 16 residues. The chain's CDR3 is CASAPTGGIHSYEQYF. The DNA for the CDR3 is TGTGCTAGTGCCCCGACGGGGGGTATACACTCCTACGAGCAGTACTTC.

Remarks on this clonotype: One end of the junction varies from germline; a read error may be responsible. This chain connects TRBV14 to TRBJ2-7; D remains ambiguous. Germline CDR1 SGHDN, CDR2 FVKESK. The CDR3 contains 14 residues. CDR3 residues: CASSPLGPPRSMVW. CDR3 sequence (DNA): TGTGCCAGCAGCCCCCTTGGGCCCCCTCGTAGTATGGTTTGG.